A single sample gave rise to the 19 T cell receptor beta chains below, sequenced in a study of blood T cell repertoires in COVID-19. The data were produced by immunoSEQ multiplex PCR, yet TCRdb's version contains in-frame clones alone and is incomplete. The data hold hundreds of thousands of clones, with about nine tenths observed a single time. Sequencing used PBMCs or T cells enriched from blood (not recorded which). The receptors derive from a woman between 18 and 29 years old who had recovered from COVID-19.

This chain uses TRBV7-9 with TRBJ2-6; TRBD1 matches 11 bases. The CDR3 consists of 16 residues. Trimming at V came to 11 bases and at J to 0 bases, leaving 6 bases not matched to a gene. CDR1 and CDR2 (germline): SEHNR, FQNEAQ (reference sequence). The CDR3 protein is CAGGQGASSGANVLTF. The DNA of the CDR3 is TGTGCCGGCGGACAGGGGGCAAGCTCTGGGGCCAACGTCCTGACTTTC.

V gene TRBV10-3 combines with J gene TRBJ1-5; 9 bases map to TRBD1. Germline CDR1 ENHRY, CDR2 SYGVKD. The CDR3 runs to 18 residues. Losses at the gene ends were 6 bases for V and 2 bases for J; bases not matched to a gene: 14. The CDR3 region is CAISATKGQGTGNQPQHF. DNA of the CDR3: TGTGCCATCAGCGCAACCAAGGGACAGGGTACGGGCAATCAGCCCCAGCATTTT.

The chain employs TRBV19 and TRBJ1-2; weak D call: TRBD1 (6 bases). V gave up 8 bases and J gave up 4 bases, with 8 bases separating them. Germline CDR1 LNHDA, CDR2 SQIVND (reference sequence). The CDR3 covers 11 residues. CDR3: CASQQGYGYTF. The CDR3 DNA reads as TGTGCCAGTCAACAGGGCTATGGCTACACCTTC. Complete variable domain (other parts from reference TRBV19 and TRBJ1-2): DGGITQSPKYLFRKEGQNVTLSCEQNLNHDAMYWYRQDPGQGLRLIYYSQIVNDFQKGDIAEGYSVSREKKESFPLTVTSAQKNPTAFYLCASQQGYGYTFGSGTRLTVV.

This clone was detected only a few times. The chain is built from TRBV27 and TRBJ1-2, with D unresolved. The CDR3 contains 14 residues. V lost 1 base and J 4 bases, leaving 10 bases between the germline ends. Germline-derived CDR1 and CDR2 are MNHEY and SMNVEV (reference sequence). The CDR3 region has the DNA TGTGCCAGCAGTTTATTGGGTGCTAGCTATGGCTACACCTTC. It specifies CASSLLGASYGYTF.

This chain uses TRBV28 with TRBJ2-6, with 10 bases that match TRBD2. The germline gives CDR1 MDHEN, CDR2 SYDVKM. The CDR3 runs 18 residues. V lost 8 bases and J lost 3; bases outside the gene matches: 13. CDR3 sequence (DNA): TGTGCCAGCGCCGAGCCAGCGGGAGGGCCCGGTGGGGCCAACGTCCTGACTTTC. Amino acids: CASAEPAGGPGGANVLTF.

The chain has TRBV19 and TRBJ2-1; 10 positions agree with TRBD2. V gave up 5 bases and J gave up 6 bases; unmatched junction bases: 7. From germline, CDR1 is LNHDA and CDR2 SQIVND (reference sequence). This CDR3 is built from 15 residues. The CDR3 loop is CASSGSGRALNEQFF. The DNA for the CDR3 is TGTGCCAGTAGTGGAAGCGGGAGGGCCCTCAATGAGCAGTTCTTC.

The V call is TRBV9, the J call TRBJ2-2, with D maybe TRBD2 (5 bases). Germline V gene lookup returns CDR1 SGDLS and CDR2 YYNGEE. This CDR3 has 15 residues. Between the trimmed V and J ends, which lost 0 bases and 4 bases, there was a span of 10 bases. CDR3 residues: CASSVVREGTGELFF. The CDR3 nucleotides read TGTGCCAGCAGCGTAGTCCGTGAGGGCACCGGGGAGCTGTTTTTT.

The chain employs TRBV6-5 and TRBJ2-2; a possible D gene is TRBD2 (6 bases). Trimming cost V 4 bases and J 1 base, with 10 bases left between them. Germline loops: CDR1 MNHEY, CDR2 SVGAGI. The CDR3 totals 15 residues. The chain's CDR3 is CASSLRGKNTGELFF. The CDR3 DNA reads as TGTGCCAGCAGTTTGCGCGGGAAGAACACCGGGGAGCTGTTTTTT.

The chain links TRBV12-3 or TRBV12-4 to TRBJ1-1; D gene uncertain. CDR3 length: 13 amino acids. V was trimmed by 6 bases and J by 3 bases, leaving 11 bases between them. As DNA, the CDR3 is TGTGCCAGCAGCCCACGACAAGACACTGAAGCTTTCTTT. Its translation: CASSPRQDTEAFF.

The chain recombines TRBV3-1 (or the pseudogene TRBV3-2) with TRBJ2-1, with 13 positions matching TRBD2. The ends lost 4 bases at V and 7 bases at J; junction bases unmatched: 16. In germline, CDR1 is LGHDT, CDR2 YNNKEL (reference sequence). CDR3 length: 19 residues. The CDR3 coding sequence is TGTGCCAGCAGCCCGATTAAGCAGACCGGGACTAGCGGGATTAATGAGCAGTTCTTC. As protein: CASSPIKQTGTSGINEQFF.

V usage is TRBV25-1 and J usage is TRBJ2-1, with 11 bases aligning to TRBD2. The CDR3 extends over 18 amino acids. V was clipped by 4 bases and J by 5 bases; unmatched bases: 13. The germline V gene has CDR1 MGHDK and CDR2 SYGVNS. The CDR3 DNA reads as TGTGCCAGCAGTGCAACGGGGGGGGGACTAGCGGTAAACAATGAGCAGTTCTTC. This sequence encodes CASSATGGGLAVNNEQFF.

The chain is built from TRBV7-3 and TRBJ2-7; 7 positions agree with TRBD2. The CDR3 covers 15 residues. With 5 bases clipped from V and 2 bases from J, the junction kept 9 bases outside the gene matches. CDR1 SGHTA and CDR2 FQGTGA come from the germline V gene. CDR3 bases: TGTGCCAGCAGCCCGATGGGCGGGGGAACCTACGAGCAGTACTTC. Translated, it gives CASSPMGGGTYEQYF.

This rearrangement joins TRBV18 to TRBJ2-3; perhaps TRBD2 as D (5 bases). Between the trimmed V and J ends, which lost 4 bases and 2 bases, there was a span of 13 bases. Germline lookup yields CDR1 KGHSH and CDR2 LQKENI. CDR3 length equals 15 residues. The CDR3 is CASSLNVGDTDTQYF. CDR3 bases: TGTGCCAGCTCACTCAACGTCGGGGACACAGATACGCAGTATTTT.

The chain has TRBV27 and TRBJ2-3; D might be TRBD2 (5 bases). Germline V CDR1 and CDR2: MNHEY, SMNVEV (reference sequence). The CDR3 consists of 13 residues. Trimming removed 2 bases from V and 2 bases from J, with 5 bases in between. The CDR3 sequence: CASSLGLTDTQYF. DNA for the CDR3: TGTGCCAGCAGTTTAGGACTCACAGATACGCAGTATTTT.

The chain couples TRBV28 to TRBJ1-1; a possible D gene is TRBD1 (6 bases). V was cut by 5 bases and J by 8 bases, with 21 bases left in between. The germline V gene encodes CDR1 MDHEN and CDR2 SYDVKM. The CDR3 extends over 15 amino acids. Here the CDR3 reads CASSVRQVFGGEAFF. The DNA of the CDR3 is TGTGCCAGCAGTGTACGACAGGTATTCGGCGGGGAAGCTTTCTTT.

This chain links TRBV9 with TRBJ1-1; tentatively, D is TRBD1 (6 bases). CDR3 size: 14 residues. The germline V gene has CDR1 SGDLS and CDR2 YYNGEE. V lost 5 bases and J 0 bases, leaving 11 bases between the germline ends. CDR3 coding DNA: TGTGCCAGCAGAAAGGACAGTATGAACACTGAAGCTTTCTTT. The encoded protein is CASRKDSMNTEAFF.

Here the CDR3 reads CASSSGGQETQYF. In nucleotides, the CDR3 is TGTGCCAGCAGCTCGGGGGGTCAAGAGACCCAGTACTTC. The chain combines TRBV5-4 with TRBJ2-5; 7 bases agree with TRBD2. Germline V gene lookup returns CDR1 SGHNT and CDR2 YYREEE (reference sequence). The CDR3 contains 13 residues. V gave up 3 bases and J gave up 2 bases; unmatched junction bases: 1.

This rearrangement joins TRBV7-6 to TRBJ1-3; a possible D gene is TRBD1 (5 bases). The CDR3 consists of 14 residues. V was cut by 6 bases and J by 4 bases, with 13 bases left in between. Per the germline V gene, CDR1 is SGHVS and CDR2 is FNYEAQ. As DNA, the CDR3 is TGTGCCAGCAGTCCAATCCGACAGGGAAACACCATATATTTT. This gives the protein CASSPIRQGNTIYF.

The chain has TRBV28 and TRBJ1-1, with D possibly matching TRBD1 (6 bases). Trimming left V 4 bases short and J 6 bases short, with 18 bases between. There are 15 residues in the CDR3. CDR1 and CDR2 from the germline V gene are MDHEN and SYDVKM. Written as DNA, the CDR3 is TGTGCCAGCAGTTCTCCAACAGGGTCTCCGGCTGAAGCTTTCTTT. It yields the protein CASSSPTGSPAEAFF.